This T cell receptor beta chain appears in the sequencing data of a study of CD8 T cells in ankylosing spondylitis. TCRdb passed the 5' RACE reads through MiXCR, listing each CDR3 protein once. The data contain 350,000 or so distinct CDR3 sequences, around a tenth of them singletons. This clonotype was recorded many times. At one end, the junction sequence differs from germline, possibly due to a read error. Germline V gene data show CDR1 as SSHAT and CDR2 as FNYEAQ (reference sequence). The CDR3 extends over 19 amino acids. The sequence was collected from a female donor with ankylosing spondylitis or in good health (not recorded which). The sequencing input was blood, either unsorted or a sorted T cell fraction (not recorded which). V usage is TRBV7-7 and J usage is TRBJ1-5; D possibly corresponds to TRBD1 (6 bases). CDR3 DNA sequence: TGTGCTAGCAGCTTAGCAATATGGGGGGGCCCACAACGCAATCAGCCCCAGCATTTT. Encoded protein: CASSLAIWGGPQRNQPQHF.